Listed below are T cell receptor beta chains from one sample, sequenced in a study of T cell responses to AZD1222 COVID-19 vaccine. TCRdb keeps only in-frame clones here, not all; method: immunoSEQ multiplex PCR. The repertoire holds 100,000 or so clones, with around 94% as singletons. The source material was peripheral blood, sampled on day 0 of AZD1222 vaccination. The receptors here all came from an adult in good health. CDR3s include the opening cysteine and the closing phenylalanine or tryptophan. A D gene is named only where the DNA matches it firmly. The listing skips clone size in some rows; elsewhere it reads once, few, many or a size class.

TRBV21-1	TRBJ1-2	15	NA	NA	CASSKGEGRNYGYTF	TGTGCCAGCAGCAAAGGGGAGGGGAGGAACTATGGCTACACCTTC
TRBV11-1	TRBJ1-6	15	NA	NA	CASSSLREKDSPLHF	TGTGCCAGCAGCTCTCTCAGGGAGAAAGATTCACCCCTCCACTTT
TRBV28	TRBJ1-5	15	TRBD1	few	CASSSRTGYNQPQHF	TGTGCCAGCAGTTCTAGGACAGGGTACAATCAGCCCCAGCATTTT
TRBV11-3	TRBJ2-3	15	NA	NA	CASSVAGSSTDTQYF	TGTGCCAGCAGCGTCGCGGGGTCTAGCACAGATACGCAGTATTTT
TRBV7-6	TRBJ2-2	13	NA	NA	CASSLELGGELFF	TGTGCCAGCAGCTTAGAGCTTGGGGGCGAGCTGTTTTTT
TRBV19	TRBJ2-6	15	NA	once	CASTLLASGANVLTF	TGTGCCAGTACGCTTCTGGCCTCGGGGGCCAACGTCCTGACTTTC
TRBV5-6	TRBJ2-5	17	TRBD1	NA	CASSSRGLGQNQETQYF	TGTGCCAGCAGCTCCCGAGGGTTGGGACAGAACCAAGAGACCCAGTACTTC
TRBV28	TRBJ2-7	14	TRBD2	NA	CASSLIAGAHEQYF	TGTGCCAGCAGTTTGATAGCGGGAGCCCACGAGCAGTACTTC
TRBV2	TRBJ1-2	16	NA	NA	CASSEKGGPGRYGYTF	TGTGCCAGCAGTGAAAAGGGGGGGCCAGGCCGCTATGGCTACACCTTC
TRBV24-1	TRBJ2-3	16	NA	NA	CATGARGRASQDTQYF	TGTGCCACCGGGGCCCGGGGTCGGGCGTCACAAGATACGCAGTATTTT
TRBV4-1	TRBJ1-3	16	NA	NA	CASSQVRGNSGNTIYF	TGCGCCAGCAGCCAAGTCCGGGGAAACTCTGGAAACACCATATATTTT
TRBV24-1	TRBJ2-1	16	TRBD1	NA	CATSAPGQGINNEQFF	TGTGCCACCAGTGCTCCGGGACAGGGTATTAACAATGAGCAGTTCTTC
TRBV30	TRBJ1-4	14	NA	NA	CAWSVPQGNEKLFF	TGTGCCTGGAGTGTACCCCAGGGGAATGAAAAACTGTTTTTT
TRBV11-3	TRBJ1-1	13	NA	NA	CASSLARRTEAFF	TGTGCCAGCAGCTTAGCTCGGCGGACTGAAGCTTTCTTT
TRBV15	TRBJ2-2	17	NA	NA	CATSRDFLKYYTGELFF	TGTGCCACCAGCAGAGATTTTCTGAAGTATTACACCGGGGAGCTGTTTTTT
TRBV3-1/TRBV3-2	TRBJ2-3	13	NA	NA	CASSQSLGGTQYF	TGTGCCAGCAGCCAATCTCTCGGGGGCACGCAGTATTTT